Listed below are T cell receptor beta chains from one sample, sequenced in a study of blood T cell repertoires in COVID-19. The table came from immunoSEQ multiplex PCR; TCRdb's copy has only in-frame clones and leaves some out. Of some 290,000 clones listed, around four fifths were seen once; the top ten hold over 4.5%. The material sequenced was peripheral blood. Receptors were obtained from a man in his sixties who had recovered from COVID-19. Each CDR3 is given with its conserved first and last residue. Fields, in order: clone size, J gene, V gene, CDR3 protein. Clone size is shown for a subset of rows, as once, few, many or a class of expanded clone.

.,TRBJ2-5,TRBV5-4,CASSSPGGSETQYF
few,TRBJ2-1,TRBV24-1,CATSDATREQFF
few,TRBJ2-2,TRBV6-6,CASSPRGGQGPQRGPGELFF
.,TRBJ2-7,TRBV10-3,CAISEMVGLADSYEQYF
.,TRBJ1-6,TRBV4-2,CASSQDPWTENNSPLHF
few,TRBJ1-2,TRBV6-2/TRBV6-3,CASSPPRDSGSHGYTF
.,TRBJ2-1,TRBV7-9,CASSLGAGALSEQFF
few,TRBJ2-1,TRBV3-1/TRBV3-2,CASSQGMNLRGGSWNEQFF
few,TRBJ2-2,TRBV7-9,CASSLGRYQNTGELFF
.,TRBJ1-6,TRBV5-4,CASSTGDRGNSPLHF
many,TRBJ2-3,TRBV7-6,CASSSLAGVSRSTDTQYF
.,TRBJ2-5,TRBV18,CASSPSDPGKETQYF
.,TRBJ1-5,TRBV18,CASSLLDGADQPQHF
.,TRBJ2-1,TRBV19,CASSQRAAGLSYNEQFF
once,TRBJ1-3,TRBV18,CASSTGQAISGNTIYF
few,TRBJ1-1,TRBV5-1,CASSTGQTMNTEAFF
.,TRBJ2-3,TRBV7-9,CASSADGGLDTQYF